This TCR beta chain emerged from a study of blood T cell repertoires in COVID-19. The CDR3 has 12 residues. Trimming removed 1 base at V and 6 bases at J, with 4 bases between. Germline V lookup: CDR1 KGHDR, CDR2 SFDVKD. TCRdb keeps only in-frame clones here, not all; method: immunoSEQ multiplex PCR. Of nearly 250,000 clones detected, 82% appear once; the ten largest clones hold around 1.8%. Specimen: peripheral blood. The chain has TRBV24-1 and TRBJ2-3; no clear D gene. The TCR comes from a woman over 75 with acute or convalescent COVID-19. CDR3 loop: CATSDFMDTQYF. CDR3 in DNA: TGTGCCACCAGTGATTTCATGGATACGCAGTATTTT.